Given below is one T cell receptor beta chain in context. Its antigen is as yet unknown. The sample is drawn from a study of T cell responses to AZD1222 COVID-19 vaccine. Overall study findings and caveats: Repertoires were obtained solely post-peak T cell response. In a largely white British group with more females than males, clonal diversity was possibly underestimated. Spike regions recognized by vaccine-associated CD4 TCRs spanned the protein, led by 160-218 and 743-854.

TCRdb's table, derived via immunoSEQ multiplex PCR, lists solely in-frame clones and lacks some. The repertoire has roughly 270,000 clones, around 93% of them found once; the top ten carry roughly 0.51%. Analyses pooled second doses at about 4 or about 12 weeks. Specimen: peripheral blood, collected 28 days after the second AZD1222 dose. This clonotype was obtained from an adult who received the AZD1222 COVID-19 vaccine.

The CDR3 DNA reads as TGTGCCACCAGTGTCAGGAGCGGCTATGGCTACACCTTC. This gives the protein CATSVRSGYGYTF. This chain uses TRBV24-1 with TRBJ1-2; unclear D gene. The CDR3 is 13 residues long. V dropped 5 bases and J dropped 4 bases, with 10 bases sitting between them. The germline gives CDR1 KGHDR, CDR2 SFDVKD.